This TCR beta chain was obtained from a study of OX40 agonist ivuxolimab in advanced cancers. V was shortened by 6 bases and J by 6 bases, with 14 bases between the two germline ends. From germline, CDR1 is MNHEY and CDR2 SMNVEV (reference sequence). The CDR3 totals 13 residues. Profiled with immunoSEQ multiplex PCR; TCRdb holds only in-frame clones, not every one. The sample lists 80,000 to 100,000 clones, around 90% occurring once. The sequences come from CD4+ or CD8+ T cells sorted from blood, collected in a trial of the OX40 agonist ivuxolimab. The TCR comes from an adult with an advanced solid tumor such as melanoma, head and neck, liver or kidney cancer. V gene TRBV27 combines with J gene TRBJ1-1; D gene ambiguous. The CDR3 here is CASSPPGGAEAFF. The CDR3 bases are TGTGCCAGCAGCCCTCCGGGTGGCGCTGAAGCTTTCTTT.